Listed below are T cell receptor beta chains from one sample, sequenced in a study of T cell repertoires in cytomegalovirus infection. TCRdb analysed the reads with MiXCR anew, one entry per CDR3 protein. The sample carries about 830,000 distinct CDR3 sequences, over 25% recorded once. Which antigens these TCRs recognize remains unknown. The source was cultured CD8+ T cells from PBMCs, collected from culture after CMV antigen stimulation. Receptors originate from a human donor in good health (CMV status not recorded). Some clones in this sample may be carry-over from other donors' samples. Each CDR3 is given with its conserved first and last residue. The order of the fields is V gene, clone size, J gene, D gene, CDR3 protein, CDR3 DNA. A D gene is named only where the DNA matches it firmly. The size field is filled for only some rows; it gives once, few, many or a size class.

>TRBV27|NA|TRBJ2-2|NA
CASSFLVPANTGELFF
TGTGCCAGCAGTTTCCTCGTGCCTGCGAACACCGGGGAGCTGTTTTTT
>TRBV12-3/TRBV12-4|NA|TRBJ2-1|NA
CASGFLGAYDEQFF
TGTGCCAGCGGATTTTTGGGGGCTTACGATGAGCAGTTCTTC
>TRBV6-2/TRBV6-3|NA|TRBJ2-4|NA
CASIPRRAKNIQYF
TGTGCCAGCATCCCTCGACGGGCCAAAAACATTCAGTACTTC
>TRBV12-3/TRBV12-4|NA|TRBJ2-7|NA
CASRQELSEQYF
TGTGCCAGCAGACAGGAATTAAGCGAGCAGTACTTC
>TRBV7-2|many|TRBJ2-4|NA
CASSLGAQKSKNIQYF
TGTGCCAGCAGCTTAGGGGCACAGAAAAGCAAAAACATTCAGTACTTC
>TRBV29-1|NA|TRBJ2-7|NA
CSVGGVYEQYF
TGCAGCGTTGGCGGGGTCTACGAGCAGTACTTC
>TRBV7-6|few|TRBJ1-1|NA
CASSSGVGNTEAFF
TGTGCCAGCTCCTCAGGGGTGGGGAACACTGAAGCTTTCTTT
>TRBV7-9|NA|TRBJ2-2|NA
CASSFNRDTNTGELFF
TGTGCCAGCAGCTTCAACCGGGACACGAACACCGGGGAGCTGTTTTTT
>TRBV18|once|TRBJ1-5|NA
CASSPGTTNNQPQHF
TGTGCCAGCTCACCAGGGACAACAAACAATCAGCCCCAGCATTTT
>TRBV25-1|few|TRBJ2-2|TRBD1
CASSEYWSGQGDSAGELFF
TGTGCCAGCAGTGAATATTGGTCGGGACAGGGGGATAGTGCCGGGGAGCTGTTTTTT
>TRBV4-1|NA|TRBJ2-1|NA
CASSQGGLGGGPNEQFF
TGTGCCAGCAGCCAAGGGGGGCTGGGGGGGGGGCCGAATGAGCAGTTCTTC
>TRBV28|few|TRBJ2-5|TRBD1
CASSLFWGRGYQETQYF
TGTGCCAGCAGTTTATTCTGGGGCAGGGGGTACCAAGAGACCCAGTACTTC
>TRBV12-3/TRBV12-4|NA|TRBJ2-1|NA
CASSPLGGRNYNEQFF
TGTGCCAGCAGCCCGTTGGGGGGCCGAAACTACAATGAGCAGTTCTTC
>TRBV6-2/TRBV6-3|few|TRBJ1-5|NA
CASSWSPGTKQQPQHF
TGTGCCAGCAGTTGGTCCCCCGGGACGAAGCAGCAGCCCCAGCATTTT
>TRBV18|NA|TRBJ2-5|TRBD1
CASTASLGQENQETQYF
TGTGCCAGCACCGCTTCCCTGGGACAGGAAAACCAAGAGACCCAGTACTTC
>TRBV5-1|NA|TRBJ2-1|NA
CTSSLGVNSFFNEQFF
TGCACCAGCAGCTTGGGGGTTAACTCCTTCTTCAATGAGCAGTTCTTC
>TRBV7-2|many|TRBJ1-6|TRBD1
CASSLGTESPLHF
TGTGCCAGCAGCTTGGGGACAGAGTCACCCCTCCACTTT
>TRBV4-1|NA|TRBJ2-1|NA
CASSQPRETYNEQFF
TGCGCCAGCAGCCAACCACGAGAGACCTACAATGAGCAGTTCTTC
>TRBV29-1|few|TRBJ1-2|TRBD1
CSVRGQDNYGYTF
TGCAGCGTTCGGGGACAGGACAACTATGGCTACACCTTC
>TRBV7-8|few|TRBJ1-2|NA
CASSLPPHGNYGYTF
TGTGCCAGCAGCTTGCCACCCCACGGCAACTATGGCTACACCTTC
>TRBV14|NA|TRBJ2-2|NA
CASSQDEKRANTGELFF
TGTGCCAGCAGCCAAGACGAAAAGCGGGCGAACACCGGGGAGCTGTTTTTT
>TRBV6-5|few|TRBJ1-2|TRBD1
CASSYEPGQGSHGYTF
TGTGCCAGCAGTTACGAACCGGGACAGGGTTCTCATGGCTACACCTTC